The clone carrying this T cell receptor (beta chain) is a singleton in its sample. The protocol was immunoSEQ multiplex PCR, while the TCRdb copy is restricted to in-frame clones and leaves out a portion. The table shows more than 45,000 clones, with 75% to 80% occurring only once. The source of the sample is a study of OX40 agonist ivuxolimab in advanced cancers. Across the study: The dose-escalation group included hepatocellular carcinoma, melanoma, renal cell carcinoma and head and neck cancer. The dose-escalation cohort was approximately 80% male, with a mean age of 60 years, ranging about 20 to 79.

The sequence was obtained from an adult with an advanced solid tumor such as melanoma, head and neck, liver or kidney cancer. The sample in question was CD4+ or CD8+ T cells sorted from blood, obtained in a trial of the OX40 agonist ivuxolimab.

CDR3 protein: CAIKGQRVYEQYF. CDR3 DNA: TGTGCCATCAAGGGACAGCGCGTATACGAGCAGTACTTC. The chain couples TRBV10-3 to TRBJ2-7; 7 bases agree with TRBD1. The CDR3 length is 13 residues. Germline loops: CDR1 ENHRY, CDR2 SYGVKD. V gave up 7 bases and J gave up 4 bases; unmatched junction bases: 7.